The clone carrying this TCR beta chain has a count of ten or more. The data were obtained in a study of T cells in Graves' hyperthyroidism and ophthalmopathy. Study overall: Sampling of peripheral blood happened at initial diagnosis, prior to any treatment.

Researchers amplified the TCR beta CDR3 regions from RNA transcripts. The TCR CDR3 first-round RT-PCR relied on the HTBI primer set. TCRdb reprocessed the multiplex PCR reads with MiXCR, giving one entry per CDR3 protein. Of 250,000 or so distinct CDR3 sequences detected, 15% appear once; the ten largest clones hold around 31%. Hyperthyroidism patients were newly diagnosed, had disease duration under 2 months, and were aged 18 to 65 years. Diagnoses used clinical symptoms, serum thyroxine and TRAb, thyroid ultrasound and orbital computed tomography. Cells are PBMCs isolated from roughly 10 ml of fresh blood. Germline V CDR1 and CDR2: SGDLS, YYNGEE. The ends were cut back, 4 bases at V and 2 bases at J, with 13 bases in the middle. The CDR3 runs 14 residues.

Sequencing was done on a sample of blood. This receptor was obtained from a woman aged 45-65 years with Graves' hyperthyroidism that later progressed to Graves' ophthalmopathy. The chain links TRBV9 to TRBJ2-7; D tentatively fits TRBD1 or TRBD2 (5 bases each). CDR3 DNA sequence: TGTGCCAGCAGCTTCGGGACGTCAGCCTACGAGCAGTACTTC. As protein: CASSFGTSAYEQYF. Drawing the rest from reference TRBV9 and TRBJ2-7, the complete variable domain is DSGVTQTPKHLITATGQRVTLRCSPRSGDLSVYWYQQSLDQGLQFLIQYYNGEERAKGNILERFSAQQFPDLHSELNLSSLELGDSALYFCASSFGTSAYEQYFGPGTRLTVT.